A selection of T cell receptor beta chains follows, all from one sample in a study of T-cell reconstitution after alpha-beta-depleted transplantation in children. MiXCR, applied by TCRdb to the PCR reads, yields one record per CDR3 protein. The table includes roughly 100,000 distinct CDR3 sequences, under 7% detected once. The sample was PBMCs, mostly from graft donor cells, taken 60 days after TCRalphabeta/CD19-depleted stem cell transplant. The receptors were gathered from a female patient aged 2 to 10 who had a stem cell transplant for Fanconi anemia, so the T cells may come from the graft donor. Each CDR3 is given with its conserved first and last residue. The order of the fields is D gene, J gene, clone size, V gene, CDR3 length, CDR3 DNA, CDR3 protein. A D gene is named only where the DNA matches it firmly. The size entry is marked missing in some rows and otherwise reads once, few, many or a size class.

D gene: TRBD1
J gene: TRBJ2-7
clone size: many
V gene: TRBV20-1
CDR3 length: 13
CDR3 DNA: TGCAGTGCTCTCCGACAGGGATCTTACGAGCAGTACTTC
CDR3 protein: CSALRQGSYEQYF

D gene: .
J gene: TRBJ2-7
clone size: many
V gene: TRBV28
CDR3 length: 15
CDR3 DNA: TGTGCCAGCAGTTTCCGGACGATAGGGAACTACGAGCAGTACTTC
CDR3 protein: CASSFRTIGNYEQYF

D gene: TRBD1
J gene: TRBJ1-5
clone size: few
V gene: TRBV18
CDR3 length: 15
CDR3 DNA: TGTGCCAGCTCACCACGACAGGGGGCGAATCAGCCCCAGCATTTT
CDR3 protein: CASSPRQGANQPQHF

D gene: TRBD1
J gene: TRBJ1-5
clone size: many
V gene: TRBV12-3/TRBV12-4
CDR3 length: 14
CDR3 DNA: TGTGCCAGCAGTTGGGACAGGGCCGTAGACTCCCAGCATTTT
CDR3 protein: CASSWDRAVDSQHF

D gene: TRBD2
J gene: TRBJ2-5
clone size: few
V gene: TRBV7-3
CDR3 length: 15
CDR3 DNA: TGTGCCAGCAGCTTGAGAGCGGGGCACGGGGAGACCCAGTACTTC
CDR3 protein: CASSLRAGHGETQYF

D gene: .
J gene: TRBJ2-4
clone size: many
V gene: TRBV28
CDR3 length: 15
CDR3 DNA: TGTGCCAGCAGTCCAGGACTTCTAGCCAAAAACATTCAGTACTTC
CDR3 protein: CASSPGLLAKNIQYF

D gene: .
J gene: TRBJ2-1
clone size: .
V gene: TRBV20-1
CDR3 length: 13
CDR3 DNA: TGCAGTGCTAGAGTTCGGGTATACAATGAGCAGTTCTTC
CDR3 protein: CSARVRVYNEQFF

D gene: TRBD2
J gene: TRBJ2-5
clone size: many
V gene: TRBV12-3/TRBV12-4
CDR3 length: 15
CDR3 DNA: TGTGCCAGCAGTTTCTCCGGGACTAGCAGAGAGACCCAGTACTTC
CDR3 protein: CASSFSGTSRETQYF

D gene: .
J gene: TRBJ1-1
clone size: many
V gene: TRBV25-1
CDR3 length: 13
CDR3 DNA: TGTGCCAGCAGTGCACCCGGGTATATCCCAGCTTTCTTT
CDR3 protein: CASSAPGYIPAFF

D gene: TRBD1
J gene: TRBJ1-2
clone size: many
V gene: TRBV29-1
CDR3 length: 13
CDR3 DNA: TGCAGCGTTGAGCGGGGGACAGGGGCTGGCTACACCTTC
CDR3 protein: CSVERGTGAGYTF

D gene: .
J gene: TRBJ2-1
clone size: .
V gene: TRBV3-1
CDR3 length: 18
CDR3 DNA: TGTACCTTCAGCATCCGAGGGAAGCTCCGGAGCTCCTACAATGAGCAGTTCTTC
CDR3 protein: CTFSIRGKLRSSYNEQFF

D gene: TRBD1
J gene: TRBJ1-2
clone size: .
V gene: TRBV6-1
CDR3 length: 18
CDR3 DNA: TGTGCCAGCAGTGTTACACACGACTGGACAGGGAGGGACTATGGCTACACCTTC
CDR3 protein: CASSVTHDWTGRDYGYTF

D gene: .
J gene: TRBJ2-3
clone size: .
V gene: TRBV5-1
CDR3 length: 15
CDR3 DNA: TGCGCCAGCAGCTTGGGAGGGACCGACACAGATACGCAGTATTTT
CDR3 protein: CASSLGGTDTDTQYF